This T cell receptor beta chain was captured in a study of regulatory T cells in long-lasting Graves disease. As for the study in general: The study counted Graves' disease as persistent given over 5 years of antithyroid drugs and positive TSH receptor antibodies.

Time point in this sample: persistent/refractory GD, antithyroid drugs over 5 years with positive TRAb. From RNA extracted from PBMCs, the TCR library was made. Graves' disease diagnosis used American Thyroid Association guidelines. The CDR3 totals 15 residues. In germline, CDR1 is MNHEY, CDR2 SVGAGI. Trimming took off 2 bases at V and 7 bases at J, with 15 bases between the two ends. Arm-PCR with iRepertoire HTBI primers amplified the CDR3 regions for these TCR beta libraries. Each CDR3 protein is one row after TCRdb ran MiXCR on the multiplex PCR reads. This sample carries approximately 470,000 distinct CDR3 sequences, less than 25% of them seen once, and the ten largest clones take over 7.5%. This clonotype was counted between two and nine times.

The chain links TRBV6-5 to TRBJ1-5; D not resolved. The specimen comprised peripheral blood mononuclear cells (PBMCs), sampled when the disease was refractory, from a patient treated with antithyroid drugs. This clonotype was obtained from a female donor with Graves disease. The CDR3 loop is CASSYNLQFGQPQHF. The CDR3 nucleotides are TGTGCCAGCAGTTACAATCTTCAGTTCGGGCAGCCCCAGCATTTT.